This T cell receptor beta chain originates from a study of PD-1 blockade in classical Hodgkin lymphoma. In the study overall: Patients were administered nivolumab (3 mg/kg intravenously) every 2 weeks. General study results and limits: Similar baseline diversity was found in complete responders and newly diagnosed patients. Reported baseline diversity: healthy donors highest, relapsed/refractory patients lowest.

Each and every patient relapsed after autologous stem cell transplantation, and patients got differing brentuximab vedotin exposure. Looked up from germline, CDR1 is SGHTA and CDR2 is FQGNSA. This CDR3 spans 15 amino acids. Produced via immunoSEQ multiplex PCR; TCRdb's table is partial and in-frame only. Among under 65,000 clones listed, 80% to 90% were seen once. On this clone: The antigen is unknown. Relative to the germline gene, one junction end is altered; a read error may explain this.

The chain carries TRBV7-2 and TRBJ1-2; weak D call: TRBD1 (5 bases). Here the sequenced sample was peripheral blood mononuclear cells (PBMCs), taken at baseline. The TCR comes from a human donor with classical Hodgkin lymphoma. This chain's CDR3 is CASSFDPGHSVPGDF. Written as DNA, the CDR3 is TGTGCCAGCAGCTTCGATCCGGGGCACTCGGTGCCTGGGGACTTC.